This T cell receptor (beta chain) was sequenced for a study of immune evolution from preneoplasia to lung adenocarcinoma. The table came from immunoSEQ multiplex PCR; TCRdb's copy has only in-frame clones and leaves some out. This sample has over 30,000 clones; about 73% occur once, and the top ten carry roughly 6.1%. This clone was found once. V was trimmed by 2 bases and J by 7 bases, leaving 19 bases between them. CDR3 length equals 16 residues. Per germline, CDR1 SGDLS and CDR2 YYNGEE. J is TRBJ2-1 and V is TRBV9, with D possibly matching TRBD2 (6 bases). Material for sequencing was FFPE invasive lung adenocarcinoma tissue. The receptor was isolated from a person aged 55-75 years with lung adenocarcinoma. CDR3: CASSVGSIAVRNEQFF. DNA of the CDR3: TGTGCCAGCAGCGTCGGTTCGATAGCGGTTCGGAATGAGCAGTTCTTC.